This TCR beta chain comes out of a study of cytomegalovirus exposure and HLA in healthy donors. The PCR used 60 Vbeta and 13 Jbeta primers. Clones were sequenced by immunoSEQ multiplex PCR, and TCRdb holds only the in-frame ones, with some missing. The repertoire holds about 94,000 clones, with 7.6% as singletons. The V gene end was trimmed by 3 bases and the J gene end by 8 bases; junction bases not matched to a gene: 14. CDR1 MNHNS and CDR2 SASEGT come from the germline V gene. This CDR3 is built from 16 residues. The rearrangement joins TRBV6-1 to TRBJ1-2, with 8 bases lining up with TRBD1. The receptor's source is a man aged 50 or older in good health and CMV-seronegative. Material for sequencing was PBMCs. The CDR3 reads CASSDIPGQALLGYTF. CDR3 bases: TGTGCCAGCAGTGATATTCCGGGACAGGCACTATTGGGCTACACCTTC.